Listed below are T cell receptor beta chains from one sample, sequenced in a study of response to subunit inactivated influenza vaccine. TCRdb reanalysed the RT-PCR reads using MiXCR and keeps one entry per CDR3 protein. The table lists 650,000 to 800,000 distinct CDR3 sequences, about a fifth of them singletons, with approximately 10% in the top ten. Sequencing used PBMCs from blood, obtained less than 6 days after vaccination. These receptors came from a man aged 45-60 years who received an inactivated influenza vaccine. Each CDR3 is given with its conserved first and last residue. A D gene is named only where the DNA matches it firmly. A row's size may be missing; if present it is once, few, many or a size class.

size	D	V	J	CDR3	DNA
few	NA	TRBV20-1	TRBJ2-5	CSATSESDSRRETQYF	TGCAGTGCTACCTCAGAGTCGGACTCCCGACGGGAGACCCAGTACTTC
few	NA	TRBV29-1	TRBJ2-2	CSAYRETGELFF	TGCAGCGCTTACAGGGAAACCGGGGAGCTGTTTTTT
few	TRBD2	TRBV6-1	TRBJ2-7	CASSVRLAGGPGVTYEQYF	TGTGCCAGCAGTGTACGACTAGCGGGAGGCCCGGGGGTTACCTACGAGCAGTACTTC
few	NA	TRBV12-3/TRBV12-4	TRBJ1-1	CASLTGPPRNTEAFF	TGTGCCAGCTTAACGGGGCCGCCGCGAAACACTGAAGCTTTCTTT
NA	TRBD2	TRBV7-2	TRBJ2-5	CASSLEALGGVNQYF	TGTGCCAGCAGCTTAGAAGCGTTGGGGGGGGTGAACCAGTACTTC
NA	NA	TRBV16	TRBJ1-5	CASSHVPINQPQHF	TGTGCCAGCAGCCATGTCCCGATCAATCAGCCCCAGCATTTT
NA	NA	TRBV2	TRBJ2-2	CASTLQAGMGELFF	TGTGCCAGCACCCTGCAGGCAGGGATGGGGGAGCTGTTTTTT
few	NA	TRBV5-1	TRBJ2-3	CASSLAASFTDTQYF	TGCGCCAGCAGCTTGGCCGCGAGCTTCACAGATACGCAGTATTTT
NA	NA	TRBV10-3	TRBJ2-2	CAISHRETGELFF	TGTGCCATCAGCCACAGGGAAACCGGGGAGCTGTTTTTT
few	TRBD2	TRBV7-8	TRBJ2-5	CASRRSSGSGETQYF	TGTGCCAGCAGACGATCTAGCGGGAGTGGGGAGACCCAGTACTTC
NA	NA	TRBV28	TRBJ2-5	CASEKIQGPKETQYF	TGTGCCAGCGAAAAGATACAGGGCCCTAAAGAGACCCAGTACTTC
many	NA	TRBV10-3	TRBJ2-1	CAISESSGAYNEQFF	TGTGCCATCAGTGAGTCGAGCGGAGCCTACAATGAGCAGTTCTTC
NA	NA	TRBV9	TRBJ2-1	CASSVAATFNEQFF	TGTGCCAGCAGCGTAGCTGCGACTTTCAATGAGCAGTTCTTC
few	TRBD2	TRBV20-1	TRBJ2-5	CSARGGLAGDVETQYF	TGCAGTGCTAGAGGGGGACTAGCGGGAGATGTGGAGACCCAGTACTTC
few	NA	TRBV19	TRBJ2-7	CASSIGGTATYEQYF	TGTGCCAGTAGTATCGGCGGGACAGCGACCTACGAGCAGTACTTC
few	NA	TRBV30	TRBJ2-4	CATGGRGNRKNIQYF	TGTGCCACCGGGGGCAGAGGAAACCGCAAAAACATTCAGTACTTC
NA	TRBD2	TRBV20-1	TRBJ2-2	CSARPPAGLANTGELFF	TGCAGTGCTAGACCTCCTGCGGGACTAGCTAACACCGGGGAGCTGTTTTTT
many	TRBD2	TRBV20-1	TRBJ2-1	CSAGSGRGINEQFF	TGCAGCGCCGGATCGGGGCGGGGGATTAATGAGCAGTTCTTC
NA	TRBD1	TRBV30	TRBJ2-7	CAWRGQGVTYEQYF	TGTGCCTGGAGGGGACAGGGGGTCACCTACGAGCAGTACTTC
NA	TRBD2	TRBV5-1	TRBJ2-7	CASSLVGGGHPEQYF	TGCGCCAGCAGCTTGGTTGGGGGAGGGCATCCCGAGCAGTACTTC
few	NA	TRBV4-2	TRBJ1-4	CASSQELGQANEKLFF	TGTGCCAGCAGCCAAGAACTCGGACAAGCTAATGAAAAACTGTTTTTT
few	TRBD2	TRBV4-2	TRBJ2-1	CASSQIPRGGFSSGNEQFF	TGTGCCAGCAGCCAGATCCCGCGGGGGGGCTTCTCTTCGGGGAATGAGCAGTTCTTC
few	TRBD2	TRBV27	TRBJ2-1	CASGPGLAHYNEQFF	TGTGCCAGCGGCCCGGGACTAGCGCACTACAATGAGCAGTTCTTC
NA	NA	TRBV6-2/TRBV6-3	TRBJ1-1	CASSYSMGRENTEAFF	TGTGCCAGCAGTTACTCGATGGGCAGGGAGAACACTGAAGCTTTCTTT
NA	TRBD2	TRBV20-1	TRBJ2-5	CSAGLAGFQETQYF	TGCAGTGCTGGTCTAGCGGGGTTCCAAGAGACCCAGTACTTC
few	NA	TRBV12-3/TRBV12-4	TRBJ2-7	CASSSTQSSYEQYF	TGTGCCAGCAGTTCGACACAGAGCTCCTACGAGCAGTACTTC
NA	NA	TRBV20-1	TRBJ2-7	CSARGTEAYEQYF	TGCAGTGCTAGGGGTACGGAGGCCTACGAGCAGTACTTC
NA	NA	TRBV6-2/TRBV6-3	TRBJ2-3	CASSYSTDVRGTDTQYF	TGTGCCAGCAGTTACTCTACGGATGTCAGGGGTACAGATACGCAGTATTTT
NA	NA	TRBV20-1	TRBJ2-1	CSARWRGDNEQFF	TGCAGTGCCCGCTGGCGGGGAGACAATGAGCAGTTCTTC
few	TRBD1	TRBV4-2	TRBJ1-2	CASSPFGQASFNYGYTF	TGTGCCAGCAGTCCCTTCGGACAGGCATCCTTTAACTATGGCTACACCTTC
NA	TRBD2	TRBV20-1	TRBJ2-1	CSATRTSSAHEQFF	TGCAGTGCTACCCGGACTAGTAGTGCGCATGAGCAGTTCTTC